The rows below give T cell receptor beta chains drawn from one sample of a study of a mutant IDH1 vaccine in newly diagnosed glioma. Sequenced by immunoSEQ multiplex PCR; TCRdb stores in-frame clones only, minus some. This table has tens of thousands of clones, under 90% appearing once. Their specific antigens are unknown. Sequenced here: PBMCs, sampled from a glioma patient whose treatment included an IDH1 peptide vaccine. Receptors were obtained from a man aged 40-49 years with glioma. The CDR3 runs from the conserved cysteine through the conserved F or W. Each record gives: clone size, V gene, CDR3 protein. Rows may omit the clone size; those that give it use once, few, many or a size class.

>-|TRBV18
CASSPGPLETQYF
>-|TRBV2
CASSRRGDSSNEKLFF
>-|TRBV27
CASSPYPDRSDPPDEKLFF
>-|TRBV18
CASSPDTGPTEAFF
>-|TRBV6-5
CASSYVWNTEAFF
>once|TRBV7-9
CASSPRVSGNTIYF
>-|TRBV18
CASSPGTGPNYGYTF
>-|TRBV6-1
CASLDRVNSPLHF
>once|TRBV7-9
CASSQALPGAHEKLFF
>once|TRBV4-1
CASSRGVNEQYF
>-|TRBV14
CASSFGLGETQYF
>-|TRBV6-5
CASSTTATNEKLFF
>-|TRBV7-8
CASSLYPRRGLDEQYF
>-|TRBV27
CASRSTSTAEGPQHF
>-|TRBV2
CASREGSPYGYTF
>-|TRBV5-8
CASSPEVGWQGNNGELFF
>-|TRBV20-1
CSAVVVETQYF
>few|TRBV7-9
CASSQPPYEQYF
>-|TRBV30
CAWSVEGTLNQPQHF
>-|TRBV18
CASSTRLAQPGANVLTF
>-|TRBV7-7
CASSPGLAGGIETQYF
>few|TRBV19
CASSFNGKGPQHF
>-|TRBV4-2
CASSQAGTGVNEKLFF
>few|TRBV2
CASSRTGANSPLHF
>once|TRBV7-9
CASSNRDRASTEAFF
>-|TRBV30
CAWSEGGPNEKLFF
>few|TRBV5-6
CASSTAGRGPANSPLHF
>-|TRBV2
CASRTGTSGGQETQYF
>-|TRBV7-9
CASSHRDRVSGELFF